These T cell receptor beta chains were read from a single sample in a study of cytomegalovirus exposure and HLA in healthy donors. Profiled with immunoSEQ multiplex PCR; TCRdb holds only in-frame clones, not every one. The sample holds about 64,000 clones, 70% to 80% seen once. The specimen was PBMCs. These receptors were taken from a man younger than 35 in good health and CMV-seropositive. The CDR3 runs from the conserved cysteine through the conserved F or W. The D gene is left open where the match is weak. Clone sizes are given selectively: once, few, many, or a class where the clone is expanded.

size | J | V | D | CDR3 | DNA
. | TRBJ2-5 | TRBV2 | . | CASSVDSGWGDQETQYF | TGTGCCAGCAGTGTAGACTCGGGTTGGGGGGACCAAGAGACCCAGTACTTC
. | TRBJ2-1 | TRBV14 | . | CASSQSRGNEQFF | TGTGCCAGCAGCCAATCCAGGGGCAATGAGCAGTTCTTC
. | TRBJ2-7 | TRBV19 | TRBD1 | CASGPGQGSYEQYF | TGTGCCAGTGGTCCGGGACAGGGGTCCTACGAGCAGTACTTC
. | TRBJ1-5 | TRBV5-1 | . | CASSLAGPQPQHF | TGCGCCAGCAGCTTAGCTGGGCCTCAGCCCCAGCATTTT
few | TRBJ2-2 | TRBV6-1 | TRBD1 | CASRDRGDTGELFF | TGTGCCAGCAGGGACAGGGGAGACACCGGGGAGCTGTTTTTT
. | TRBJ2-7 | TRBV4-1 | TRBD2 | CASSQGGGLDGYEQYF | TGCGCCAGCAGCCAGGGAGGGGGACTAGACGGCTACGAGCAGTACTTC
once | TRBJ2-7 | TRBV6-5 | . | CASKQVYEQYF | TGTGCCAGCAAACAGGTTTACGAGCAGTACTTC
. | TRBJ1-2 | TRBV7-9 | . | CASSPAGWDYGYTF | TGTGCCAGCAGCCCAGCGGGATGGGACTATGGCTACACCTTC
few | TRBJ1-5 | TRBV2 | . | CASSERPGVLNQPQHF | TGTGCCAGCAGTGAGAGGCCAGGGGTCCTTAATCAGCCCCAGCATTTT
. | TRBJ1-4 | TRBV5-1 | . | CASSTGATATNEKLFF | TGCGCCAGCAGCACCGGAGCTACCGCAACTAATGAAAAACTGTTTTTT
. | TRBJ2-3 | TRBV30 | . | CAWSASGLMGTDTQYF | TGTGCCTGGAGCGCCTCCGGACTAATGGGGACAGATACGCAGTATTTT
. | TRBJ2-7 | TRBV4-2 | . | CASSQDSTGVTREQYF | TGTGCCAGCAGCCAAGATTCAACGGGAGTCACAAGAGAGCAGTACTTC
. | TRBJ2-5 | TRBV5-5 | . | CASSLRGLDLQETQYF | TGTGCCAGCAGCTTACGCGGGCTCGACCTTCAAGAGACCCAGTACTTC
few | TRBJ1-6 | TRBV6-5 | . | CASSRQSGSPLHF | TGTGCCAGCAGTAGACAAAGTGGGTCACCCCTCCACTTT
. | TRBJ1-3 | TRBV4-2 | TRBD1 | CASSQDRDSVYTIYF | TGTGCCAGCAGCCAAGATAGGGACAGCGTTTACACCATATATTTT
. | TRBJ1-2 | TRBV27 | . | CASRRDGNYGYTF | TGTGCCAGCAGGCGGGACGGCAACTATGGCTACACCTTC
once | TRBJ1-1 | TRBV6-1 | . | CASNDWGQMNTEAFF | TGTGCCAGCAACGATTGGGGGCAGATGAACACTGAAGCTTTCTTT
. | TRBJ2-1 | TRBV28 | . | CASSHARDYNEQFF | TGTGCCAGCAGCCACGCGAGGGACTACAATGAGCAGTTCTTC
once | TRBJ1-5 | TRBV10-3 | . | CAISDGAEGNQPQHF | TGTGCCATCAGTGATGGGGCCGAAGGGAATCAGCCCCAGCATTTT
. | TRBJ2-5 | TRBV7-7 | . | CASSQSGNNGETQYF | TGTGCTAGCAGCCAGAGCGGCAATAACGGGGAGACCCAGTACTTC
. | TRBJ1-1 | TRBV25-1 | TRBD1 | CASSRQGAAEAFF | TGTGCCAGCAGTCGACAGGGGGCGGCTGAAGCTTTCTTT
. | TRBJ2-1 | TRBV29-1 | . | CSVEVQGAYNEQFF | TGCAGCGTTGAGGTGCAGGGCGCCTACAATGAGCAGTTCTTC
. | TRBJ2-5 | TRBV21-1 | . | CASSKDRVETQYF | TGTGCCAGCAGCAAAGACAGGGTAGAGACCCAGTACTTC
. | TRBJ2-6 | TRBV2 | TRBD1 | CASRPGQGRAGANVLTF | TGTGCCAGCAGACCGGGACAGGGGAGGGCTGGGGCCAACGTCCTGACTTTC
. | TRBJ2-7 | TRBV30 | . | CAWSPQGWDEQYF | TGTGCCTGGAGTCCTCAGGGGTGGGACGAGCAGTACTTC
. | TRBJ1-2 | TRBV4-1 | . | CASSQGDTLNYGYTF | TGCGCCAGCAGCCAAGGCGACACCTTAAACTATGGCTACACCTTC
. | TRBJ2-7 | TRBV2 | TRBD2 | CAMRGGGPYEQYF | TGTGCTATGAGAGGCGGGGGGCCCTACGAGCAGTACTTC
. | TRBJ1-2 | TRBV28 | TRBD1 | CASSLGQGANGYTF | TGTGCCAGCAGTTTAGGCCAGGGGGCGAATGGCTACACCTTC
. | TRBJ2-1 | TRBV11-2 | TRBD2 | CASSSSGSAYNEQFF | TGTGCCAGCAGCTCTAGCGGGAGCGCCTACAATGAGCAGTTCTTC
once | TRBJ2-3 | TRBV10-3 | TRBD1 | CAIMVAGGGTDTQYF | TGTGCCATCATGGTCGCAGGGGGAGGCACAGATACGCAGTATTTT
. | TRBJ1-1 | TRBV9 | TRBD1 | CASSPRTGGNTEAFF | TGTGCCAGCAGCCCTCGGACAGGGGGGAACACTGAAGCTTTCTTT
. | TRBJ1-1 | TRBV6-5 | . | CASSYSPGMNTEAFF | TGTGCCAGCAGTTACTCGCCGGGAATGAACACTGAAGCTTTCTTT
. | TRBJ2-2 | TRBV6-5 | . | CASRPGGDTGELFF | TGTGCCAGCCGGCCCGGCGGAGATACCGGGGAGCTGTTTTTT
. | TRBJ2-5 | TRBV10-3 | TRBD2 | CAISLTSGGAEETQYF | TGTGCCATCAGCTTGACTAGCGGGGGGGCCGAAGAGACCCAGTACTTC
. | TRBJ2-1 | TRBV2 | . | CASSRTESSYNEQFF | TGTGCCAGCAGTCGTACTGAAAGCTCCTACAATGAGCAGTTCTTC